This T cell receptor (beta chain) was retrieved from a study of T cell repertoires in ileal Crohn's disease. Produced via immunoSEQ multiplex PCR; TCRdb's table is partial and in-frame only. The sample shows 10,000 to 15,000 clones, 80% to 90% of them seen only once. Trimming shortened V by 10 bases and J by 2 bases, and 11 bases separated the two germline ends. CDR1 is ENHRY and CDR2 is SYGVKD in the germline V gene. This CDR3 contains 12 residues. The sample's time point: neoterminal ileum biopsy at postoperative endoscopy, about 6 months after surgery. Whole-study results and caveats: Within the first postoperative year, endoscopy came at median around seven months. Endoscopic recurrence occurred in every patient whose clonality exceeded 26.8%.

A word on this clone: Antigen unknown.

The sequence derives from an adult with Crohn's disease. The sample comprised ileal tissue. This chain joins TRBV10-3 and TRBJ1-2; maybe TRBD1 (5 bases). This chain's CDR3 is CATQGPNYGYTF. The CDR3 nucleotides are TGTGCCACCCAGGGCCCCAACTATGGCTACACCTTC.